This is a list of T cell receptor beta chains from one sample in a study of prognosis after radiotherapy for stage I lung cancer. TCRdb fed the multiplex PCR reads into MiXCR, producing one record per CDR3 protein. This sample has 50,000 or so distinct CDR3 sequences, with about 35% found just once. This material consisted of PBMCs, taken before or after stereotactic body radiation therapy (not recorded which). All receptors derive from a donor over 45 with non-small cell lung cancer. Each CDR3 is given with its conserved first and last residue. D genes are given only for firm matches. Clone size is shown for a subset of rows, as once, few, many or a class of expanded clone.

d_call,clone_size,v_call,j_call,cdr3_nt,cdr3_aa
TRBD2,-,TRBV11-3,TRBJ2-1,TGTGCCAGCAGCTTAGGGGCTAGCGGGACCTACAATGAGCAGTTCTTC,CASSLGASGTYNEQFF
TRBD2,many,TRBV3-1,TRBJ2-1,TGTGCCAGCAGCCAGGGGACTAGCGCGTTCTTC,CASSQGTSAFF
TRBD2,-,TRBV6-2/TRBV6-3,TRBJ2-7,TGTGCCAGCAGTGAAATCAGCGGGAGCCAGTACGAGCAGTACTTC,CASSEISGSQYEQYF
-,many,TRBV7-3,TRBJ2-1,TGTGCCAGCAGCCGGACCGGGGCTGATGAGCAGTTCTTC,CASSRTGADEQFF
-,many,TRBV19,TRBJ2-7,TGTGCCAGTAGCGCCCTAAGCGGACTAACAGGCCCCTACGAGCAGTACTTC,CASSALSGLTGPYEQYF
-,many,TRBV7-2,TRBJ1-2,TGTGCCAGCAGCGAAGGACAGCGCCCTCCTGGCTACACCTTC,CASSEGQRPPGYTF
-,-,TRBV5-6,TRBJ2-1,TGTGCCAGCAGCTTTTCAGAAAATGAGCAGTTCTTC,CASSFSENEQFF
-,-,TRBV10-2,TRBJ2-1,TGCGCCAGCATGGAGGGGGCCTACAATGAGCAGTTCTTC,CASMEGAYNEQFF
TRBD1,many,TRBV4-2,TRBJ2-7,TGTGCCAGCAGCCAAGTGTTGGCGACAGGGGGTCGCGAGCAGTACTTC,CASSQVLATGGREQYF
TRBD2,-,TRBV30,TRBJ2-7,TGTGCCTGGAGTCCCCCAAATACTAGCGGGAGGTTCTACGAGCAGTACTTC,CAWSPPNTSGRFYEQYF
TRBD1,many,TRBV5-1,TRBJ2-7,TGCGCCAGCAGCTTCGGACAGGGGGAGCAGTACTTC,CASSFGQGEQYF
-,-,TRBV30,TRBJ1-6,TGTGCCTGGGGACGCCCCTATAATTCACCCCTCCACTTT,CAWGRPYNSPLHF
-,many,TRBV24-1,TRBJ2-3,TGTGCCACCAGTGCCCCTACACCAGATACGCAGTATTTT,CATSAPTPDTQYF
-,once,TRBV27,TRBJ2-7,TGTGCCAGCAGTTCTATCTGGAGGCCCTACGAGCAGTACTTC,CASSSIWRPYEQYF
-,many,TRBV5-8,TRBJ2-7,TGTGCCAGCAGCCCTCTAGGGGGTGGGCAGTACTTC,CASSPLGGGQYF
TRBD1,-,TRBV20-1,TRBJ2-1,TGCAGTGCTCCAGGGGGCTTCTCCTACAATGAGCAGTTCTTC,CSAPGGFSYNEQFF
-,-,TRBV30,TRBJ1-4,TGTGCCTGGAGTAGGGGGGGGGGGCTAGAAAAACTGTTTTTT,CAWSRGGGLEKLFF
-,many,TRBV2,TRBJ2-6,TGTGCCAGCAGGCGGCTAACCTCTTTTCCCCGGGCCAACGTCCTGACTTTC,CASRRLTSFPRANVLTF
-,-,TRBV7-3,TRBJ1-1,TGTGCCAGCAGCTTAAATGGATACACTGAAGCTTTCTTT,CASSLNGYTEAFF
-,many,TRBV27,TRBJ1-4,TGTGCCAGCAGACTCTCCGCCCGGGTGCAGGATGAAAAACTGTTTTTT,CASRLSARVQDEKLFF
TRBD1,many,TRBV18,TRBJ2-7,TGTGCCAGCTCACAACAGGGGGCCCTTTTAAGGGAGCAGTACTTC,CASSQQGALLREQYF
-,-,TRBV5-1,TRBJ2-2,TGCGCCAGCAGCTGGGGTGTCACGGTGAACACCTGGGAGCTGTTTTTT,CASSWGVTVNTWELFF
-,many,TRBV7-3,TRBJ2-3,TGTGCCAGCAGTCAGGGACTCAGCACAGATACGCAGTATTTT,CASSQGLSTDTQYF
-,many,TRBV10-3,TRBJ2-2,TGTGCCATCAGTGAGAGGGCCAGGGAAGAAACCGGGGAGCTGTTTTTT,CAISERAREETGELFF
TRBD1,many,TRBV6-1,TRBJ1-6,TGTGCCAGCAGGGGACAGAATAATTCACCCCTCCACTTT,CASRGQNNSPLHF
TRBD2,many,TRBV9,TRBJ2-5,TGTGCCAGCAGCGTAGATAGCGGGAGGGCCTCGGAGACCCAGTACTTC,CASSVDSGRASETQYF
TRBD1,-,TRBV7-2,TRBJ2-6,TGTGCCAGCAGCCCAGGGACAGGGGTCCATGGGGCCAACGTACTGACTTTC,CASSPGTGVHGANVLTF
TRBD1,-,TRBV9,TRBJ2-7,TGTGCCAGCAGCTCCACCGTGACAGGGGGGAACGAGCAGTACTTC,CASSSTVTGGNEQYF
-,many,TRBV20-1,TRBJ2-1,TGCAGTGCTAGAGATGGGCTAGCCGATGAGCAGTTCTTC,CSARDGLADEQFF
TRBD1,many,TRBV12-3/TRBV12-4,TRBJ2-1,TGTGCCAGCAGTGGGGATGGGACAGGGGGCTCCTACAATGAGCAGTTCTTC,CASSGDGTGGSYNEQFF
-,-,TRBV24-1,TRBJ2-7,TGTGCCACCAGTGCTTCCGGGACAAAATCCTACGAGCAGTACTTC,CATSASGTKSYEQYF
TRBD2,many,TRBV19,TRBJ2-1,TGTGCCAGTAGTATGTTAACTAGCGGGGACTTCTTC,CASSMLTSGDFF
-,many,TRBV18,TRBJ2-5,TGTGCCAGCTCACCTCCCGGGACACTGGGGGCCCAGTACTTC,CASSPPGTLGAQYF
-,many,TRBV11-2,TRBJ2-7,TGTGCCAGCAGCTTAGTATACAAGGTTGGCGAGCAGTACTTC,CASSLVYKVGEQYF
-,many,TRBV5-1,TRBJ1-1,TGCGCCAGCAGCTCACAGCCGCTAAACACTGAAGCTTTCTTT,CASSSQPLNTEAFF
-,many,TRBV7-9,TRBJ1-1,TGTGCCAGCAGCACCCGTGCGGTGAACACTGAAGCTTTCTTT,CASSTRAVNTEAFF
-,-,TRBV5-1,TRBJ2-2,TGCGCCAGCAGCGTGGATCCCACCGGGGATCTGTTTTTT,CASSVDPTGDLFF
TRBD2,many,TRBV12-5,TRBJ2-1,TGTGCTAGTGGTTTGCCGATCTTAGCGGGAGGCAACTACAATGAGCAGTTCTTC,CASGLPILAGGNYNEQFF
TRBD2,-,TRBV12-3/TRBV12-4,TRBJ2-7,TGTGCCAGCATCCGCTGCCAGGGAGGGTTTGACGAGCAGTACTTC,CASIRCQGGFDEQYF
-,many,TRBV9,TRBJ2-2,TGTGCCAGCAGCGTACTAGCCCTAACTTCCACCGGGGAGCTGTTTTTT,CASSVLALTSTGELFF
TRBD2,many,TRBV24-1,TRBJ2-1,TGTGCCACCAGTGACAAGATAAGTAGCGGGAGGGGTAATGAGCAGTTCTTC,CATSDKISSGRGNEQFF
-,many,TRBV4-3,TRBJ1-4,TGTGCCAGCAGCCAAGATGGGGGAGGGGCCGGTGAAAAACTGTTTTTT,CASSQDGGGAGEKLFF
TRBD1,many,TRBV24-1,TRBJ2-5,TGTGCCACAAGTACGGGACAGGGATTCGAAGAGACCCAGTACTTC,CATSTGQGFEETQYF
-,medium-sized,TRBV15,TRBJ2-7,TGTGCCACCAGCAGAGATTTGGGAGACGAGCAGTACTTC,CATSRDLGDEQYF
TRBD1,many,TRBV18,TRBJ1-1,TGTGCCAGCTCACTTAATACGGGACAGGGGAGCACTGAAGCTTTCTTT,CASSLNTGQGSTEAFF
TRBD1,many,TRBV30,TRBJ1-1,TGTGCCTGGAGTGGACAGGGCAACACTGAAGCTTTCTTT,CAWSGQGNTEAFF
-,-,TRBV7-9,TRBJ2-3,TGTGCCAACAGCACAAAACTACGACTAGAGGGAGCCCAAGATACGCAGTATTTT,CANSTKLRLEGAQDTQYF
TRBD2,many,TRBV4-1,TRBJ2-1,TGCGCCAGCAGCCAAGAGGGGAGCGGGAGGGCCGTCAATGAGCAGTTCTTC,CASSQEGSGRAVNEQFF
-,many,TRBV11-3,TRBJ2-7,TGTGCCAGCAGCTTATTCATAAGCTCCTACGAGCAGTACTTC,CASSLFISSYEQYF
-,many,TRBV18,TRBJ2-5,TGTGCCAGCTCACCACCATCACAGGGTAAAGAGACCCAGTACTTC,CASSPPSQGKETQYF
-,many,TRBV6-1,TRBJ1-1,TGTGCCAGCAGCACACACATGAACACTGAAGCTTTCTTT,CASSTHMNTEAFF
-,-,TRBV5-1,TRBJ2-2,TGCGCCAGCACCCCAGGGAGTTTGACCGGGGAGCTGTTTTTT,CASTPGSLTGELFF